The clone carrying this T cell receptor beta chain was counted at least ten times. Its matching antigen is unknown. This sample was included in a study of identical twins. Study-level results: High-abundance cord blood beta clonotypes had fewer insertions; memory repertoires showed none. The conclusions drew on cross-sectional statistical analysis instead of tracking the same donors. Zero-insertion analyses were open to partial confounding by invariant MAIT and iNKT cells.

TCRdb reprocessed the 5' RACE reads with MiXCR, giving one entry per CDR3 protein. The table shows about 240,000 distinct CDR3 sequences, with more than 9% occurring only once. CDR1 and CDR2 from the germline V gene are DFQATT and SNEGSKA (reference sequence). The V gene end was trimmed by 1 base and the J gene end by 1 base; junction bases not matched to a gene: 2. This CDR3 spans 14 amino acids. Donors were all healthy Caucasians. This TCR was sampled from a man aged 50 to 60 in good health. V is TRBV20-1 and J is TRBJ1-1; the match to TRBD1 covers 8 bases. The sample was memory T cells sorted from blood. The CDR3 spells CSARVGQGNTEAFF. Written as DNA, the CDR3 is TGCAGTGCTAGAGTAGGACAGGGGAACACTGAAGCTTTCTTT.